These T cell receptor beta chains were read from a single sample in a study of blood T cell repertoires in COVID-19. Clones were read by immunoSEQ multiplex PCR, and TCRdb kept only the in-frame ones, dropping some. The sample shows under 250,000 clones, roughly four fifths of them seen only once. The sample comprised peripheral blood. These receptors were collected from a woman aged 60-70 years with acute or convalescent COVID-19. Each CDR3 is given with its conserved first and last residue. A D gene is named only where the DNA matches it firmly. Not all rows give a size; the values are once, few, many and, for expanded clones, a class.

clone_size j_call d_call v_call cdr3_aa cdr3_nt
NA TRBJ1-1 NA TRBV7-2 CASNPGDTEAFF TGTGCCAGCAACCCGGGGGACACTGAAGCTTTCTTT
NA TRBJ1-1 NA TRBV12-3/TRBV12-4 CASRPQIGGKAFF TGTGCCAGCAGGCCCCAAATCGGGGGGAAAGCTTTCTTT
NA TRBJ2-3 NA TRBV5-1 CASSLTGQTDTQYF TGCGCCAGCAGCCTGACAGGACAAACAGATACGCAGTATTTT
NA TRBJ1-1 TRBD1 TRBV3-1/TRBV3-2 CASSRGTGGVKDTEAFF TGTGCCAGCAGCCGAGGGACAGGGGGTGTGAAGGACACTGAAGCTTTCTTT
few TRBJ2-7 NA TRBV27 CASSLRANYEQYF TGTGCCAGCAGTTTGCGGGCCAACTACGAGCAGTACTTC
NA TRBJ2-3 TRBD1 TRBV30 CAWSGQGATDTQYF TGTGCCTGGAGTGGACAGGGGGCAACAGATACGCAGTATTTT
once TRBJ1-4 NA TRBV7-8 CASSLAVTFNEKLFF TGTGCCAGCAGCTTAGCGGTGACTTTTAATGAAAAACTGTTTTTT
NA TRBJ1-1 NA TRBV10-3 CAISATGLEAFF TGTGCCATCAGTGCGACAGGACTTGAAGCTTTCTTT
NA TRBJ2-1 NA TRBV4-2 CASSQDSASEREQFF TGTGCCAGCAGCCAAGATAGTGCTAGCGAAAGAGAGCAGTTCTTC
NA TRBJ1-1 NA TRBV6-5 CASRRGQNTEAFF TGTGCCAGCAGAAGAGGACAGAACACTGAAGCTTTCTTT
NA TRBJ1-2 NA TRBV6-5 CASISSGGYYGYTF TGTGCCAGCATTTCGAGCGGGGGTTACTATGGCTACACCTTC
NA TRBJ2-1 NA TRBV4-3 CASSQDTSHYNEQFF TGCGCCAGCAGCCAAGATACTTCCCATTACAATGAGCAGTTCTTC
NA TRBJ2-5 TRBD2 TRBV5-8 CASSLGLAGRETQYF TGTGCCAGCAGCTTGGGACTAGCGGGGCGAGAGACCCAGTACTTC
NA TRBJ2-1 TRBD2 TRBV5-1 CASSWGLAGGPRSYNEQFF TGCGCCAGCAGCTGGGGACTAGCGGGGGGGCCTAGGTCCTACAATGAGCAGTTCTTC
NA TRBJ1-2 TRBD1 TRBV4-2 CASSSQGATGGYTF TGTGCCAGCAGCTCACAGGGGGCGACGGGTGGCTACACCTTC
NA TRBJ2-3 NA TRBV6-6 CASSYSESTDTQYF TGTGCCAGCAGTTACTCGGAGAGCACAGATACGCAGTATTTT
NA TRBJ1-2 NA TRBV5-6 CASTPRRDYGYTF TGTGCCAGCACTCCCCGCAGGGACTATGGCTACACCTTC
NA TRBJ2-1 TRBD2 TRBV7-8 CASSLGLAGLSSYNEQFF TGTGCCAGCAGCCTAGGACTAGCGGGGTTAAGCTCCTACAATGAGCAGTTCTTC
NA TRBJ2-1 NA TRBV14 CASSQVQGGNEQFF TGTGCCAGCAGCCAAGTACAGGGTGGCAATGAGCAGTTCTTC
NA TRBJ2-7 NA TRBV6-5 CASSSAYEQYF TGTGCCAGCAGCAGCGCGTACGAGCAGTACTTC
NA TRBJ1-6 NA TRBV10-3 CAISDQDNSPLHF TGTGCCATCAGTGATCAGGATAATTCACCCCTCCACTTT
NA TRBJ1-3 NA TRBV25-1 CASSRTGTGNTIYF TGTGCCAGCAGTAGAACAGGGACTGGAAACACCATATATTTT
NA TRBJ1-6 NA TRBV30 CAWSVRPTAHNSPLHF TGTGCCTGGAGTGTACGTCCAACAGCCCATAATTCACCCCTCCACTTT
NA TRBJ1-1 NA TRBV25-1 CASSDPRLGSAEAFF TGTGCCAGCAGTGACCCACGACTAGGGTCAGCTGAAGCTTTCTTT
once TRBJ1-2 NA TRBV4-3 CASRPKQAHGTYGYTF TGCGCCAGCAGGCCCAAACAGGCACATGGAACCTATGGCTACACCTTC
once TRBJ1-2 TRBD1 TRBV5-4 CASSRTGENYGYTF TGTGCCAGCAGCCGAACAGGGGAGAACTATGGCTACACCTTC
NA TRBJ2-7 NA TRBV5-6 CASSLTGAYEQYF TGTGCCAGCAGCTTAACTGGAGCCTACGAGCAGTACTTC
NA TRBJ2-7 NA TRBV2 CASSSTDNPYEQYF TGTGCCAGCAGTTCGACGGACAACCCCTACGAGCAGTACTTC
NA TRBJ2-1 TRBD2 TRBV18 CASANLAALGNEQFF TGTGCCAGCGCAAATCTAGCGGCCCTGGGTAATGAGCAGTTCTTC
NA TRBJ1-2 NA TRBV24-1 CATSDYGGDGYTF TGTGCCACCAGTGATTACGGGGGAGATGGCTACACCTTC
NA TRBJ2-5 TRBD1 TRBV10-3 CAISESPGTGRRETQYF TGTGCCATCAGTGAGTCACCCGGGACAGGGAGAAGAGAGACCCAGTACTTC
NA TRBJ2-2 TRBD2 TRBV10-3 CAISEASGGNAGELFF TGTGCCATCAGTGAGGCTAGCGGGGGGAATGCCGGGGAGCTGTTTTTT
NA TRBJ2-7 NA TRBV29-1 CSVTRGYEQYF TGCAGCGTGACGCGGGGTTACGAGCAGTACTTC
NA TRBJ2-7 TRBD2 TRBV5-6 CASSLGLAGGEQYF TGTGCCAGCAGCCTGGGACTAGCGGGGGGCGAGCAGTACTTC
NA TRBJ2-3 TRBD2 TRBV10-3 CATKALAGGLSTDTQYF TGTGCCACCAAAGCTCTAGCGGGGGGTCTGAGCACAGATACGCAGTATTTT
few TRBJ1-6 NA TRBV6-1 CASRGGYNSPLHF TGTGCCAGTCGGGGGGGCTATAATTCACCCCTCCACTTT
NA TRBJ2-2 TRBD2 TRBV5-6 CASSLAGGPGGELFF TGTGCCAGCAGCTTAGCGGGGGGGCCTGGCGGGGAGCTGTTTTTT
once TRBJ2-1 TRBD2 TRBV9 CASSATGTSVLGEQFF TGTGCCAGCAGCGCAACCGGGACTAGCGTTTTAGGTGAGCAGTTCTTC
once TRBJ1-3 NA TRBV18 CASSQGVGSGNTIYF TGTGCCAGCTCACAGGGGGTCGGTTCTGGAAACACCATATATTTT
once TRBJ2-1 TRBD1 TRBV4-1 CASSARQGAGQVNEQFF TGCGCCAGCAGCGCGAGACAGGGGGCGGGTCAAGTAAATGAGCAGTTCTTC
NA TRBJ1-1 NA TRBV5-6 CASSHFSTANTEAFF TGTGCCAGCAGCCATTTTTCGACAGCGAACACTGAAGCTTTCTTT
NA TRBJ1-2 NA TRBV23-1 CASSPAVGTWVPLYGYTF TGCGCCAGCAGTCCCGCGGTCGGGACTTGGGTGCCCCTCTATGGCTACACCTTC
NA TRBJ2-2 NA TRBV14 CASSPSRAGELFF TGTGCCAGCAGCCCTTCCCGGGCCGGGGAGCTGTTTTTT
NA TRBJ1-5 TRBD1 TRBV2 CASRSGTGAYQPQHF TGTGCCAGCAGATCGGGGACAGGGGCTTATCAGCCCCAGCATTTT
NA TRBJ2-2 NA TRBV5-1 CASSLGRGLNTGELFF TGCGCCAGCAGCTTGGGAAGGGGCCTGAACACCGGGGAGCTGTTTTTT
NA TRBJ2-2 TRBD1 TRBV5-5 CASSLQPQDRHTGELFF TGTGCCAGCAGCTTACAACCTCAGGACAGGCACACCGGGGAGCTGTTTTTT
once TRBJ1-2 NA TRBV6-1 CASSENTIYGYTF TGTGCCAGCAGTGAAAACACTATCTATGGCTACACCTTC
once TRBJ2-2 NA TRBV10-2 CASVGGHPGELFF TGCGCCAGCGTTGGTGGCCATCCCGGGGAGCTGTTTTTT
NA TRBJ1-1 NA TRBV11-1 CASSSMAGVTEAFF TGTGCCAGCAGCTCCATGGCAGGGGTCACTGAAGCTTTCTTT
NA TRBJ1-5 TRBD1 TRBV6-1 CASSALRQGNNQPQHF TGTGCCAGCAGTGCCCTTAGACAGGGTAACAATCAGCCCCAGCATTTT
few TRBJ1-1 NA TRBV6-5 CASSYSGAFTEAFF TGTGCCAGCAGTTACTCTGGGGCCTTCACTGAAGCTTTCTTT
NA TRBJ1-2 NA TRBV28 CASGRKEAF TGTGCCAGCGGTCGAAAGGAGGCCTTC
NA TRBJ2-1 NA TRBV6-5 CASTPLDPGYNEQFF TGTGCCAGCACTCCTCTAGATCCGGGTTACAATGAGCAGTTCTTC
NA TRBJ2-2 NA TRBV20-1 CSAGKAGELFF TGCAGCGCCGGGAAGGCAGGGGAGCTGTTTTTT
NA TRBJ1-2 NA TRBV6-1 CASSEGGLNYGYTF TGTGCCAGCAGTGAGGGGGGACTTAACTATGGCTACACCTTC
once TRBJ2-5 TRBD1 TRBV12-3/TRBV12-4 CASSPGQGETQYF TGTGCCAGTTCTCCGGGACAGGGGGAGACCCAGTACTTC
NA TRBJ2-3 TRBD1 TRBV7-6 CASSSLPPAGGGTDTQYF TGTGCCAGCAGCTCCTTACCGCCGGCAGGGGGCGGCACAGATACGCAGTATTTT
NA TRBJ2-2 TRBD2 TRBV4-3 CASSQGAGGFTGELFF TGCGCCAGCAGCCAAGGGGCGGGGGGGTTCACCGGGGAGCTGTTTTTT
NA TRBJ1-5 TRBD1 TRBV3-1/TRBV3-2 CASSHDRGQPQHF TGTGCCAGCAGCCACGACAGGGGTCAGCCCCAGCATTTT